This TCR beta chain comes out of a study of blood T cells in healthy people across ages. Background on the study: Template switching caught about one barcoded beta molecule for each two T cells.

Primed by a sample-barcoded 5' primer and a J-beta primer mix, a second PCR proceeded for about 6 to 12 cycles. Carrying 12 random nucleotides, a template-switch adaptor labeled each individual cDNA molecule. Paired-end reads containing CDR3 totaled no fewer than 3 million for each sample. TCRdb ran MiXCR on the 5' RACE reads and lists one entry per CDR3 protein. In the table there are about 1,400,000 distinct CDR3 sequences, approximately 60% of which are singletons. Trimming shortened V by 7 bases and J by 0 bases, and 18 bases separated the two germline ends. CDR1 is SGHTA and CDR2 is FQGNSA in the germline V gene. The CDR3 is 16 amino acids.

Sequencing input: blood. The clonotype originates from a man aged 18 to 29 in good health. The chain carries TRBV7-2 and TRBJ1-2, with D possibly being TRBD1 (5 bases). CDR3 region: CASTSPYMTANYGYTF. The DNA for the CDR3 is TGTGCCAGCACTTCCCCTTACATGACAGCTAACTATGGCTACACCTTC. Complete variable domain (other parts from reference TRBV7-2 and TRBJ1-2): GAGVSQSPSNKVTEKGKDVELRCDPISGHTALYWYRQSLGQGLEFLIYFQGNSAPDKSGLPSDRFSAERTGGSVSTLTIQRTQQEDSAVYLCASTSPYMTANYGYTFGSGTRLTVV.